Given below is one T cell receptor (beta chain) in context. Its antigen is still unknown. Base quality data are lacking; no much larger clone is found one base away. Sample treatment or condition, as interpreted from the label and publication: preoperative locoregional IRX-2 cytokine immunotherapy. The samples were obtained from a phase Ib study that tested preoperative, locoregional IRX-2 cytokine immunotherapy meant to prime immune responses. Donors were patients with early-stage breast cancer who received IRX-2 before surgery. This specimen belongs to a study of preoperative IRX-2 immunotherapy in early breast cancer (dated by TCRdb to the late 2010s). V lost 7 bases and J lost 0 bases, and the count of bases not matched to a germline gene is 7. From a lookup of the germline V gene (reference sequence), CDR1 and CDR2 are LNHDA and SQIVND. Inclusive of the bounding cysteine and phenylalanine, the CDR3 is 16 residues long. The entry retains the CDR3 DNA only, 48 bases that are in frame from base 1.

Receptor amplification or capture employed the immunoSEQ multiplex PCR assay. TCRdb obtained this table from immuneACCESS and retained in-frame rearrangements with V and J assigned. These tables miss some clones; where compared with another copy, unresolved V genes account for less than half of the shortfall, and the remainder is unexplained. This sample is represented by 800 to 900 clones; about 70% of them were singletons. The ten largest clones represent about 9.9% of the sample. The sequence came from a human donor with breast cancer. The specimen comprised tumor tissue, sampled after IRX-2 immunotherapy. In this chain, TRBV19 is recombined with TRBJ2-2; 8 junctional bases match TRBD1. Here the CDR3 is given as CASTPPDRANTGELFF. The DNA reads TGTGCCAGTACCCCTCCGGACAGGGCGAACACCGGGGAGCTGTTTTTT.